This TCR beta chain was sequenced for a study of shared clonotypes between healthy human individuals (dated by TCRdb to the early 2020s). With regard to the full study: A few men and two women, aged 18 to 49 years, made up the cohort. For each donor, three plates each were used for CD4 naive and CD4 memory, two plates were used for CD8 naive, and one plate was used for CD8 memory. Libraries were prepared and TCR repertoires were sequenced by different laboratories using diverse techniques, in order to increase sequencing depth and limit assay-specific biases. The study deeply sequenced blood TCR repertoires of about 5 healthy adults to estimate repertoire size and the extent of clonotype sharing between individuals. Leukapheresis yielded between about 0.94 and 10 billion PBMCs per donor.

V is pruned by 2 bases and J by 5 bases, leaving 5 bases of the junction without a gene match. CDR1 and CDR2 are read off the germline V gene as SGHTA and FQGNSA. Including the terminal cysteine and phenylalanine, the CDR3 comprises 16 residues. Only the CDR3 part of the read is kept: 48 bases, read in frame from the first base. What the work shows at the level of the full study, not this receptor alone: Sampling was restricted to blood, and TCR repertoires in tissues likely differ from the TCR repertoires found in blood. When several donors were compared, the shared fraction of clonotypes was 5% to 6.5% for naive CD4, around 3.6% for naive CD8, about 2.5% for memory CD4, and 0.35% to 0.4% for memory CD8. Pairwise subsampling led to the expectation that sequencing depth would affect the degree of clonotype sharing among donors. Incomplete sequencing was indicated by rarefaction of sorted-subset datasets, despite the large sequencing depth. Clonotypes shared by all four sorted-subset donors showed higher generation probabilities than non-shared clonotypes. Naive subsets generally had larger estimated clonotype richness than memory subsets did. The small number of donors limited the genetic and exposure-history diversity represented.

CD8 naive samples were obtained by positive selection for CCR7 among CD45RO-negative cells, yielding a CD45RA+CCR7+ population from which TemRA cells were excluded. The donors were healthy, HIV-negative adults with no recently reported acute infections or vaccinations. All donors were Caucasian adults living in Nashville, Tennessee, USA. After blood collection by leukapheresis, PBMCs were isolated using Ficoll-Histopaque density gradient centrifugation and then cryopreserved in the vapor phase of liquid nitrogen. Purity and quantity of every magnetically sorted T cell population were checked by analytical flow cytometry. From each sorted fraction, genomic DNA was isolated and quantified by UV absorbance on a Nanodrop 2000c. TCR CDR3 regions were amplified from genomic DNA by multiplex PCR using the deep immunoSEQ assay. Extracted genomic DNA from each cell subset was spread evenly across all wells of several immunoSEQ 96-well plates, with each plate serving as a replicate. Each replicate PCR for sorted subsets received around 200 ng genomic DNA, equal to tens of thousands of T cell genomes. Purified libraries were quantified with a Qubit 3.0 fluorometer, sized on a Bioanalyzer 2100, and re-quantified with the KAPA Library Quantification kit. A separate single-read 150-cycle Illumina NextSeq 550 flow cell was used to sequence each immunoSEQ 96-well plate. Processing in the source paper ran as follows. Because only junctional sequences without quality scores were contained in the immunoSEQ output, filtering matching that applied to full-length reads could not be performed. Sequences were annotated with PyIR, a Python wrapper for IgBLAST v1.9, using IMGT germline references to assign V/J genes and CDR3. Reads were filtered out if the reads had weak V/J assignments (E-value above 1e-6), no CDR3, stop codons, out-of-frame junctions, or ambiguous translated residues. A V3J clonotype was defined by an identical inferred V gene, J gene, and CDR3 amino acid sequence. The percentage overlap between two repertoires was calculated by dividing the number of shared unique clonotypes by the size of the smaller repertoire. Richness of each repertoire was evaluated using RTK rarefaction, the Chao1 estimator, and Recon v2.1 estimates of unobserved clonotypes. Generation probabilities were computed with OLGA for all TCRbeta clonotypes obtained by the gDNA method from four donors. TCRdb holds this immuneACCESS table with in-frame rearrangements only. Some clones are missing; in checked studies, unresolved V genes explain under half, and the rest has no known cause. That table gives V, J and clone size, and the DNA gave D and trimming. Within this sample are some 2.1 million clones, with about 93% of them counted one time only. Clones ranked in the top ten supply 1.5% to 2% of the sample.

Notes on this clone: The specificity of this receptor is unknown. No much larger clone exists at a distance of one base, and base qualities are not known.

Material: naive CD8+ T cells from PBMCs. Sample cell subset or site, as interpreted from the label and publication: CD45RA+CCR7+. The rearranged chain carries TRBV7-2 and TRBJ2-3; TRBD2 aligns with 12 central bases. This clonotype was obtained from a man younger than 30 in good health. Some clones in this sample may be carry-over from other donors' samples. The nucleotide sequence reads as follows: TGTGCCAGCAGCTTAAGAAGGGGACTAGCGGGAGATACGCAGTATTTT. The resulting protein is CASSLRRGLAGDTQYF.